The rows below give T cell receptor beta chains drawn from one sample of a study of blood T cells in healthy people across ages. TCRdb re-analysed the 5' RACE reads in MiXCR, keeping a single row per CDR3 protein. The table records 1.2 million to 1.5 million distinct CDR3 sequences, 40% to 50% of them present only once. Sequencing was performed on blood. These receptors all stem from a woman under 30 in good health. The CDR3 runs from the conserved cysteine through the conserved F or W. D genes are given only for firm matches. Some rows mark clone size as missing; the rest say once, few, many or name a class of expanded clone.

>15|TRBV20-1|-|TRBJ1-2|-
-
CSASPFGQGGYGYTF
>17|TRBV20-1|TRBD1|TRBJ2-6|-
TGCAGTGCCCTTGGTAGGCAGGGGGCATCTGGGGCCAACGTCCTGACTTTC
CSALGRQGASGANVLTF
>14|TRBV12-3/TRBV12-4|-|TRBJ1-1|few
TGTGCCAGCAGTTTAGGACGGCCCTCTACTGAAGCTTTCTTT
CASSLGRPSTEAFF
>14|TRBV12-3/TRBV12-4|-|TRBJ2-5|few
TGTGCCAGCAGTTTGCGTCAGACCCAAGAGACCCAGTACTTC
CASSLRQTQETQYF
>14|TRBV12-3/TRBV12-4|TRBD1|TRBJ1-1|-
TGTACCACCGCCTCGGACAGGGGTCTCACTGAAGCTTTCTTT
CTTASDRGLTEAFF
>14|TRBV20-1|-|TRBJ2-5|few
TGCAGTGCTAGACCGGCTCTAGCGCTAGAGACCCAGTACTTC
CSARPALALETQYF
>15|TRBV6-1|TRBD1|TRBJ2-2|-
TGTGCCAGCACCCGGACAGGAGTGAACACCGGGGAGCTGTTTTTT
CASTRTGVNTGELFF
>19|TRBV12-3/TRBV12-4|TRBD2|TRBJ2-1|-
TGTGCCAGCAGTGGTCAGAGGGCTAGCGGGGGCAACTCCTACAATGAGCAGTTCTTC
CASSGQRASGGNSYNEQFF
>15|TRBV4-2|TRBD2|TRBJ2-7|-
TGTGCCAGCAGCCAAGCCCATAGCGGGAGTTACGAGCAGTACTTC
CASSQAHSGSYEQYF
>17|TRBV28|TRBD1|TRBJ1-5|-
TGTGCCAGCAGTTCAGGACAGGGGGCACAGACCAATCAGCCCCAGCATTTT
CASSSGQGAQTNQPQHF
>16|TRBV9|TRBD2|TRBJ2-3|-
TGTGCCAGCAGCCCACTTCTGGGGGGGATAACAGATACGCAGTATTTT
CASSPLLGGITDTQYF
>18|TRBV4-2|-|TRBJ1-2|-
TGTGCCAGCAGCCAAGGATACCCCGACAGACTAAGTAACTATGGCTACACCTTC
CASSQGYPDRLSNYGYTF
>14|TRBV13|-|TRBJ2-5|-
TGTGCCAGCAGCTTAGCGCGGAAACAAGAGGCCCAGTACTTC
CASSLARKQEAQYF
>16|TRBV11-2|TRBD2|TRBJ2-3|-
TGTGCCAGCAGCTTAGCCCCAGCGGGAGTCACAGATACGCAGTATTTT
CASSLAPAGVTDTQYF